These 2 T cell receptor beta chains were all obtained from the same sample, sequenced in a study of T cell responses to AZD1222 COVID-19 vaccine. Measured with immunoSEQ multiplex PCR; TCRdb has only the in-frame clones, and not every one. The data show about 260,000 clones, with 80% to 95% seen just once and around 0.6% held by the top ten. Here the sequenced sample was peripheral blood, taken on day 0 of AZD1222 vaccination. Receptor source: an adult in good health.

This chain uses TRBV6-5 with TRBJ2-7, with 12 nucleotides matching TRBD2. J lost 5 bases, V lost 5 bases, and 7 bases had no gene match. The CDR3 has 15 residues. The germline gives CDR1 MNHEY, CDR2 SVGAGI. Here the CDR3 DNA reads TGTGCCAGCAGTAATCTTAGGACTAGCGGGGACGAGCAGTACTTC. Its translation: CASSNLRTSGDEQYF.

CDR3 region: CASRLDFITDTQYF. Here the CDR3 DNA reads TGTGCCAGTAGACTGGATTTTATCACAGATACGCAGTATTTT. V is TRBV19 and J is TRBJ2-3; D not certain. The CDR3 is 14 amino acids. The germline V gene encodes CDR1 LNHDA and CDR2 SQIVND (reference sequence). V lost 6 bases to trimming and J lost 2 bases, with 12 bases between them.